This T cell receptor beta chain was sequenced during a study of radiotherapy plus CTLA-4 blockade in lung cancer. Broader study findings: Reportedly, early blood T cell clone dynamics best predicted response, with interferon-beta. In blood, after radiotherapy plus ipilimumab, tumor-derived TCR clones expanded.

This clone was counted only a few times. As yet, its antigen is unknown. Trimming took 5 bases from V and 3 from J; bases not matched to a gene: 3. The CDR3 is 13 residues long. Germline V lookup: CDR1 SGHNT, CDR2 YYREEE (reference sequence). Here immunoSEQ multiplex PCR was the method, and the copy in TCRdb shows in-frame clones only, minus some. The repertoire holds almost 55,000 clones, with around four fifths as singletons. Receiving focal radiation plus CTLA-4 blockade with ipilimumab were patients who had chemo-refractory metastatic non-small-cell lung cancer. This rearrangement joins TRBV5-4 to TRBJ2-7, with 9 bases matching TRBD1. The sequence was collected from a human donor with non-small cell lung cancer who had a partial response to radiotherapy plus ipilimumab. The sample consisted of peripheral blood, taken from a patient treated with radiotherapy plus ipilimumab. CDR3 loop: CASRMGQGYEQYF. The CDR3 bases are TGTGCCAGCAGAATGGGACAGGGCTACGAGCAGTACTTC.